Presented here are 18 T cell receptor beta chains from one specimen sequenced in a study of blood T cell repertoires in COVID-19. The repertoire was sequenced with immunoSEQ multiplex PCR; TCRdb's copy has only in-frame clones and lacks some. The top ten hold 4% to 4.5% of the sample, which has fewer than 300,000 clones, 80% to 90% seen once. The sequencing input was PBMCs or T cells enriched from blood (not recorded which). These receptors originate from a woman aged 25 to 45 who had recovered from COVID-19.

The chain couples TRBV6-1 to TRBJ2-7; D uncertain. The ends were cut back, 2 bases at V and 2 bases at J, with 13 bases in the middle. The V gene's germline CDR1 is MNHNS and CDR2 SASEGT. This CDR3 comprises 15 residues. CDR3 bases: TGTGCCAGCAGTGAACTGCCAGGCCGCACCTACGAGCAGTACTTC. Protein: CASSELPGRTYEQYF.

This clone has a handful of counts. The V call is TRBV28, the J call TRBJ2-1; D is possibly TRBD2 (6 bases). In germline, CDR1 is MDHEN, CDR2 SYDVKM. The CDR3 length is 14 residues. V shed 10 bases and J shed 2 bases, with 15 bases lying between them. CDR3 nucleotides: TGTGCCACGCACCGAAGCGGGCCCTACAATGAGCAGTTCTTC. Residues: CATHRSGPYNEQFF.

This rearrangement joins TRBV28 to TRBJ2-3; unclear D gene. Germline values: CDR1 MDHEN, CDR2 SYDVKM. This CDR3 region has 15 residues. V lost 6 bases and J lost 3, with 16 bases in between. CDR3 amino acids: CASSQLLSGTDTQYF. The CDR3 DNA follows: TGTGCCAGCAGCCAACTTCTTAGTGGTACAGATACGCAGTATTTT.

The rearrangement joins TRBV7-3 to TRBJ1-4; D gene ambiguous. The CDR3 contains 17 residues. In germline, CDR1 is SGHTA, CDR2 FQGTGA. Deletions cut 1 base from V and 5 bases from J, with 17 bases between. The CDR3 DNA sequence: TGTGCCAGCAGCTTAAGGAGTGCTGCAGAGGAGAATGAAAAACTGTTTTTT. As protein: CASSLRSAAEENEKLFF.

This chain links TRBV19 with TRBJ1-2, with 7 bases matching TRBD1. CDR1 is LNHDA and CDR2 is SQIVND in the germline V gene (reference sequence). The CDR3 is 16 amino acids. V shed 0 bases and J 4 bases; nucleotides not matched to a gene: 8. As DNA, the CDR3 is TGTGCCAGTAGTATAGATCGAGTAGGGGGCGGCTATGGCTACACCTTC. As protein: CASSIDRVGGGYGYTF.

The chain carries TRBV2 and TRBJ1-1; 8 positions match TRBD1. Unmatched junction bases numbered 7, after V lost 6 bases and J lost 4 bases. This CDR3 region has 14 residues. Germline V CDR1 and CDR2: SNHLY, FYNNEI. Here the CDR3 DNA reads TGTGCCAGCAGCGTCAGGGGGCGAGCCACTGAAGCTTTCTTT. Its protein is CASSVRGRATEAFF.

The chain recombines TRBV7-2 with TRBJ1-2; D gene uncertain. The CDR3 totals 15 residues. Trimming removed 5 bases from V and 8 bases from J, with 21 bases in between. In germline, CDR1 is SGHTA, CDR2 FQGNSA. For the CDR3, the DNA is TGTGCCAGCAGCCCCCGTCTAAACGTGGTTATAGGCTACACCTTC. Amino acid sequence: CASSPRLNVVIGYTF. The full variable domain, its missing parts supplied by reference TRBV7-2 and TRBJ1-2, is GAGVSQSPSNKVTEKGKDVELRCDPISGHTALYWYRQSLGQGLEFLIYFQGNSAPDKSGLPSDRFSAERTGGSVSTLTIQRTQQEDSAVYLCASSPRLNVVIGYTFGSGTRLTVV.

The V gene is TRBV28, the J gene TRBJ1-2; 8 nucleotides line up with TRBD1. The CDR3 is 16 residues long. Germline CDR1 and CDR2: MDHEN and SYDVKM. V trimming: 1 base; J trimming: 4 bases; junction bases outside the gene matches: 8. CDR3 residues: CASSLSLTGVTYGYTF. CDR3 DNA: TGTGCCAGCAGTTTATCCTTGACAGGGGTAACCTATGGCTACACCTTC.

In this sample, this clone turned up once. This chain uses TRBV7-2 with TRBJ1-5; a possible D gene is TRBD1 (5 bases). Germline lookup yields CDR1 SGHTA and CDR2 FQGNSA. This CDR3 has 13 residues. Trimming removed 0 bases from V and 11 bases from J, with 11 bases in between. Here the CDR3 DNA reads TGTGCCAGCAGCTTAGCGGGAGGGGATTCCCAGCATTTT. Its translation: CASSLAGGDSQHF.

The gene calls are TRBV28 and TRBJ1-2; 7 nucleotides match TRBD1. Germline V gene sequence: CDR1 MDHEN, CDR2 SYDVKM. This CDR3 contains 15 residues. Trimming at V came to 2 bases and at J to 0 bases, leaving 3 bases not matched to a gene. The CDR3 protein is CASSLIGTANYGYTF. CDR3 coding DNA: TGTGCCAGCAGTTTAATCGGGACAGCTAACTATGGCTACACCTTC.

CDR3 protein: CASSRTSGTQYF. CDR3 nucleotides: TGTGCCAGCAGCCGGACCAGCGGTACGCAGTATTTT. The chain is built from TRBV7-3 and TRBJ2-3; D perhaps matches TRBD2 (5 bases). The germline V gene encodes CDR1 SGHTA and CDR2 FQGTGA. The CDR3 consists of 12 residues. Trimming removed 5 bases at V and 8 bases at J, with 11 bases between.

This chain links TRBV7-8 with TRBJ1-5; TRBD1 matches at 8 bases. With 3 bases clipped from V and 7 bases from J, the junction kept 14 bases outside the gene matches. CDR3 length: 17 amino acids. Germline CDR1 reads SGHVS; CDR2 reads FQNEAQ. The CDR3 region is CASSFNGQGAMGQPQHF. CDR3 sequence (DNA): TGTGCCAGCAGCTTTAACGGGCAGGGGGCGATGGGCCAGCCCCAGCATTTT. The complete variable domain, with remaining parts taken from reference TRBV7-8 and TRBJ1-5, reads GAGVSQSPRYKVAKRGQDVALRCDPISGHVSLFWYQQALGQGPEFLTYFQNEAQLDKSGLPSDRFFAERPEGSVSTLKIQRTQQEDSAVYLCASSFNGQGAMGQPQHFGDGTRLSIL.

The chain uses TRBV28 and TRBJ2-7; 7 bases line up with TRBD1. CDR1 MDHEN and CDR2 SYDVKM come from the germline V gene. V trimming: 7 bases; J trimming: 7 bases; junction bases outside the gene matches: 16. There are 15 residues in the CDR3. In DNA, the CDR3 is TGTGCCAGCAACCTGAAGGGACAGACCCCCGGGGAGCAGTACTTC. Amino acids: CASNLKGQTPGEQYF. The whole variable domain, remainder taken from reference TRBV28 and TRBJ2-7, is DVKVTQSSRYLVKRTGEKVFLECVQDMDHENMFWYRQDPGLGLRLIYFSYDVKMKEKGDIPEGYSVSREKKERFSLILESASTNQTSMYLCASNLKGQTPGEQYFGPGTRLTVT.

CDR3 bases: TGTGCCAGCCGTCCCGGGACAGGGAGAGTAGTCACAGATACGCAGTATTTT. Encoded protein: CASRPGTGRVVTDTQYF. The chain links TRBV19 to TRBJ2-3; 9 bases agree with TRBD1. V gave up 9 bases and J gave up 2 bases; unmatched junction bases: 15. Germline values: CDR1 LNHDA, CDR2 SQIVND (reference sequence). This CDR3 region has 17 residues.

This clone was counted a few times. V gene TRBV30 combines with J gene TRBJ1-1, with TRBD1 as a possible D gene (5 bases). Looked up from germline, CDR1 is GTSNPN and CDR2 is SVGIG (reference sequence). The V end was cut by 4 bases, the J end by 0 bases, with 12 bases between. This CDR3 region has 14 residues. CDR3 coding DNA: TGTGCCTGGAAACGACAGATACTGAACACTGAAGCTTTCTTT. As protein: CAWKRQILNTEAFF.

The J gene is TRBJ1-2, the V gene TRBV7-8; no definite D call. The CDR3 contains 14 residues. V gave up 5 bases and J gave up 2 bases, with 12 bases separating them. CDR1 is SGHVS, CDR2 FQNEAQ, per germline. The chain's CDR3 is CASSPKDGNYGYTF. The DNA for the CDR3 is TGTGCCAGCAGCCCGAAAGACGGGAACTATGGCTACACCTTC.

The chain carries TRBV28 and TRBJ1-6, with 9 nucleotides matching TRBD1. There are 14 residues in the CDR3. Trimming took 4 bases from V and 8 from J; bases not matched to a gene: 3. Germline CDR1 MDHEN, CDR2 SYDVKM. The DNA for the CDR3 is TGTGCCAGCAGTTCCGGGACAGGGTATTCACCCCTCCACTTT. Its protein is CASSSGTGYSPLHF.

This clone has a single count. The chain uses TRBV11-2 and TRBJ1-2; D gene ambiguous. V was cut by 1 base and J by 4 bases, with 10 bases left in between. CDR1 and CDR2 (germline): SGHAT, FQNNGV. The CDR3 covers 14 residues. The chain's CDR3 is CASSLGGNSYGYTF. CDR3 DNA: TGTGCCAGCAGCTTAGGCGGGAACTCCTATGGCTACACCTTC.